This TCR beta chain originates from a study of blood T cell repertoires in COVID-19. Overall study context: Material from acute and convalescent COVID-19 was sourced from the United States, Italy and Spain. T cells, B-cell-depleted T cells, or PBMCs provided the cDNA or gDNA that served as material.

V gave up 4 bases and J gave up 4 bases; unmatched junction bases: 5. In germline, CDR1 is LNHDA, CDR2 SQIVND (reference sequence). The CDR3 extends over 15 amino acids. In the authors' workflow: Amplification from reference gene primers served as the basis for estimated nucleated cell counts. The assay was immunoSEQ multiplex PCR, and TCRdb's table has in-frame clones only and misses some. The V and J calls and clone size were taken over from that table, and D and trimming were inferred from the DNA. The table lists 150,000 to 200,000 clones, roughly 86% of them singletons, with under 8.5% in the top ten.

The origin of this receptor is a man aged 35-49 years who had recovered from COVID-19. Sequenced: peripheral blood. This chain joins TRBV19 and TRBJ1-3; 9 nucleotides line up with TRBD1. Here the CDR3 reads CASSTGQGAGNTIYF. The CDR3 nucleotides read TGTGCCAGTAGTACGGGACAGGGCGCAGGAAACACCATATATTTT.